The TCR beta chain under discussion was sequenced for a study of human T cells and chemical hapten exposure. In the study overall: In the approximately 24-week study, patients were dosed weekly with diphenylcyclopropenone on the scalp throughout. General study points: TCRs at a frequency above 1 in 1000 stayed unchanged with DPC sensitization.

Noted time point: pre-sensitization, week 0. Documented treatment: therapeutic diphenylcyclopropenone sensitization with weekly scalp DPC. The drawing of blood occurred before each patch test was applied. Alopecia patients, 18 to 70 years old and DPC-suitable, served as donors. The CDR3 length is 18 residues. Losses at the gene ends were 1 base for V and 4 bases for J; bases not matched to a gene: 6. Germline V CDR1 and CDR2: LGHNA, YNFKEQ. Note on this clonotype: Its target is unknown.

TCRdb ran MiXCR on the RACE reads and lists one entry per CDR3 protein. This table holds some 330,000 distinct CDR3 sequences, 5.5% found once. This clonotype originated in a woman aged 18-29 years with alopecia areata. Some clones in this sample may be carry-over from other donors' samples. The J gene is TRBJ2-3, the V gene TRBV4-2; 15 bases align to TRBD2. The specimen comprised whole blood, sampled in connection with sensitization to the hapten diphenylcyclopropenone (DPC). The CDR3 here is CASSQAMGLAGGSDTQYF. The DNA for the CDR3 is TGTGCCAGCAGCCAAGCCATGGGACTAGCGGGGGGTTCAGATACGCAGTATTTT.